Below, 14 T cell receptor beta chains from the same sample are listed, as sequenced in a study of T-cell reconstitution after alpha-beta-depleted transplantation in children. No antigens are known for them. Whole-study findings and limits: Newly made T cells mostly supplied T-cell counts and diversity one year after transplant.

Preparing the TCRbeta library involved the use of unique molecular identifiers. MiXCR, run by TCRdb on the PCR reads, gives a single entry per CDR3 protein. The table has 250,000 to 300,000 distinct CDR3 sequences, 6.5% to 9% seen once. Sequenced material: peripheral blood, taken 360 days after TCRalphabeta/CD19-depleted stem cell transplant. The receptors originated from a female patient younger than 10 who had a stem cell transplant for Fanconi anemia, so the T cells may come from the graft donor.

This clonotype was counted at least ten times. The J gene is TRBJ2-7, the V gene TRBV5-6, with D unclear. CDR3 length equals 12 residues. Germline V gives CDR1 SGHDT, CDR2 YYEEEE. V was pared by 4 bases and J by 1 base, with 6 bases between. The CDR3 here is CASSRVSYEQYF. The DNA for the CDR3 is TGTGCCAGCAGCCGGGTATCCTACGAGCAGTACTTC.

This sequence joins TRBV19 and TRBJ2-1; D possibly corresponds to TRBD2 (7 bases). Trimming removed 1 base at V and 7 bases at J, with 11 bases between. The CDR3 spans 14 residues. In germline, CDR1 is LNHDA, CDR2 SQIVND (reference sequence). CDR3 amino acids: CASSIAGGLNEQFF. The CDR3 DNA is TGTGCCAGTAGTATAGCGGGGGGCCTTAATGAGCAGTTCTTC.

The sample holds many counts of this clonotype. The CDR3: CASSMDSDYYGYTF. CDR3 bases: TGTGCCAGCAGCATGGACAGTGATTACTATGGCTACACCTTC. The V call is TRBV7-8, the J call TRBJ1-2; tentative D call: TRBD1 (6 bases). V lost 5 bases and J lost 3, with 13 bases in between. Germline CDR1 and CDR2: SGHVS and FQNEAQ. The CDR3 has 14 amino acids.

Only a few counts were recorded for this clonotype. The chain links TRBV6-2 or TRBV6-3 to TRBJ1-2; 9 bases are a match to TRBD1. Germline V lookup: CDR1 MNHEY, CDR2 SVGEGT. V gave up 10 bases and J gave up 3 bases; unmatched junction bases: 15. There are 16 residues in the CDR3. The CDR3: CATSNGDREFDYGYTF. CDR3 bases: TGTGCCACTTCGAACGGGGACAGGGAATTCGACTATGGCTACACCTTC.

This clonotype was counted ten times or more. The chain couples TRBV28 to TRBJ2-3, with 14 nucleotides matching TRBD2. J was trimmed by 4 bases and V by 3 bases; bases with no gene match: 15. Germline CDR1 and CDR2: MDHEN and SYDVKM. The CDR3 runs to 20 residues. Here the CDR3 reads CASSFGTSGSGWQEADTQYF. CDR3 nucleotides: TGTGCCAGCAGTTTCGGGACTAGCGGGAGCGGATGGCAGGAGGCAGATACGCAGTATTTT.

This clonotype was counted only a few times. This chain links TRBV6-1 with TRBJ1-1; possible D gene TRBD1, 6 bases. The CDR3 runs 15 residues. Trimming removed 5 bases at V and 4 bases at J, with 17 bases between. Germline assignment: CDR1 MNHNS and CDR2 SASEGT. CDR3 in amino acids: CASSPRQVASTEAFF. CDR3 coding DNA: TGTGCCAGCAGTCCACGACAGGTTGCGAGCACTGAAGCTTTCTTT.

This clonotype was detected only a few times. The chain couples TRBV5-1 to TRBJ2-7; TRBD1 aligns across 10 bases. The germline V gene has CDR1 SGHRS and CDR2 YFSETQ. The length of the CDR3 is 15 residues. V lost 2 bases to trimming and J lost 5 bases; unmatched junction nucleotides: 7. CDR3 in amino acids: CASSFGDRGIDEQYF. CDR3 coding DNA: TGCGCCAGCAGCTTTGGGGACAGGGGTATCGACGAGCAGTACTTC. Together with reference TRBV5-1 and TRBJ2-7, the CDR3 gives the full variable domain: KAGVTQTPRYLIKTRGQQVTLSCSPISGHRSVSWYQQTPGQGLQFLFEYFSETQRNKGNFPGRFSGRQFSNSRSEMNVSTLELGDSALYLCASSFGDRGIDEQYFGPGTRLTVT.

This clonotype was detected once. A much larger clonotype is one base distant, so this may be a read error. The J gene is TRBJ1-1, the V gene TRBV20-1; 8 nucleotides agree with TRBD1. Trimming took 4 bases from V and 5 from J; bases not matched to a gene: 9. Germline V gene data show CDR1 as DFQATT and CDR2 as SNEGSKA (reference sequence). This CDR3 is 14 amino acids long. In nucleotides, the CDR3 is TGCAGTGCTATACTACAGGGGGTGCAAACTGAAGCTTTCTTT. Protein product: CSAILQGVQTEAFF.

This chain links TRBV6-5 with TRBJ1-6; TRBD1 might be the D (6 bases). Germline CDR1 MNHEY, CDR2 SVGAGI. This CDR3 is built from 15 residues. Trimming shortened V by 4 bases and J by 8 bases, and 15 bases separated the two germline ends. The CDR3 coding sequence is TGTGCCAGCAGTTCGTCGGGGGCCCCAGATTCACCCCTCCACTTT. Its protein product is CASSSSGAPDSPLHF.

The chain employs TRBV18 and TRBJ2-7; D is uncertain. The germline V gene encodes CDR1 KGHSH and CDR2 LQKENI. This CDR3 has 12 amino acids. V was trimmed by 2 bases and J by 4 bases, leaving 6 bases between them. The CDR3 DNA follows: TGTGCCAGCTCACCATTTTGGTACGAGCAGTACTTC. It encodes CASSPFWYEQYF.

This chain uses TRBV27 with TRBJ2-3, with D possibly being TRBD2 (6 bases). From germline, CDR1 is MNHEY and CDR2 SMNVEV (reference sequence). This CDR3 is built from 14 residues. The V end lost 5 bases, the J end lost 3 bases, and 12 bases lay between the germline ends. As DNA, the CDR3 is TGTGCCAGCAGTGCTCGGGAGACGACAGATACGCAGTATTTT. Translation gives CASSARETTDTQYF.

This clonotype was detected many times. V usage is TRBV5-1 and J usage is TRBJ2-7; 7 bases map to TRBD1. CDR3 length: 15 residues. Germline V lookup: CDR1 SGHRS, CDR2 YFSETQ. After removal of 1 base from V and 3 bases from J, the junction contained 7 bases not matched to a gene. CDR3 coding DNA: TGCGCCAGCAGCTTGAGGGACAGCCTTCACTACGAGCAGTACTTC. Translation gives CASSLRDSLHYEQYF.

This clonotype showed up many times. This rearrangement joins TRBV7-2 to TRBJ2-1; weak D call: TRBD1 (7 bases). V was trimmed by 5 bases and J by 5 bases, leaving 19 bases between them. Per the germline V gene, CDR1 is SGHTA and CDR2 is FQGNSA. CDR3 length: 16 residues. CDR3 sequence (DNA): TGTGCCAGCAGCCCGGGGAGGACAGGAAAAAACAATGAGCAGTTCTTC. This sequence encodes CASSPGRTGKNNEQFF. Combining the CDR3 with reference TRBV7-2 and TRBJ2-1 gives the whole variable domain GAGVSQSPSNKVTEKGKDVELRCDPISGHTALYWYRQSLGQGLEFLIYFQGNSAPDKSGLPSDRFSAERTGGSVSTLTIQRTQQEDSAVYLCASSPGRTGKNNEQFFGPGTRLTVL.

The sample holds a few counts of this clonotype. J is TRBJ1-1 and V is TRBV5-1; D unclear. Trimming cost V 4 bases and J 1 base, with 11 bases left between them. The CDR3 is made up of 14 amino acids. The germline V gene encodes CDR1 SGHRS and CDR2 YFSETQ. The CDR3 sequence: CASSLTLSNTEAFF. As DNA, the CDR3 is TGCGCCAGCAGCCTGACTTTGTCGAACACTGAAGCTTTCTTT.